The 22 T cell receptor beta chains listed next were all sequenced from one sample in a study of CXCR3-negative and CXCR3-positive naive CD8 T cells. Study outcomes and limitations: The study found more hydrophobic TRB CDR3s in CXCR3-positive naive cells than in CXCR3-negative naive cells.

It was by 5' RACE with UMI labels that the TRB cDNA libraries were prepared. TCRdb re-called the 5' RACE reads, yielding one record per CDR3 amino acid sequence without DNA. The ten most abundant clones cover approximately 0.51% of a sample with 150,000 or so distinct CDR3 sequences. No antigen has been identified for these receptors. The sequencing sample was made of naive CXCR3+ CD8+ T cells from blood. Noted subset: CD45RO-CCR7+CD27+CD95- naive CD8+ T cells expressing CXCR3 (TNR3+). The receptors derive from a human donor in good health. Some clones in this sample may be carry-over from other donors' samples.

The chain joins TRBV5-1 to TRBJ2-1; TCRdb proposes TRBD2, but this gene call is untestable without DNA. The germline V gene has CDR1 SGHRS and CDR2 YFSETQ. The CDR3 has 14 residues. The CDR3 loop is CASSLAREYNEQFF. The complete variable domain, with remaining parts taken from reference TRBV5-1 and TRBJ2-1, reads KAGVTQTPRYLIKTRGQQVTLSCSPISGHRSVSWYQQTPGQGLQFLFEYFSETQRNKGNFPGRFSGRQFSNSRSEMNVSTLELGDSALYLCASSLAREYNEQFFGPGTRLTVL.

The chain links TRBV7-6 to TRBJ1-1; absent DNA, TCRdb's TRBD1 call cannot be checked. The CDR3 is 15 residues long. Germline V gene data show CDR1 as SGHVS and CDR2 as FNYEAQ. The chain's CDR3 is CASSLAQGALAEAFF.

The chain combines TRBV7-9 with TRBJ2-5; the D call of TRBD2 rests on TCRdb alone, since no DNA is present to check it. CDR1 is SEHNR and CDR2 is FQNEAQ in the germline V gene (reference sequence). The CDR3 loop spans 17 amino acids. The CDR3: CASSSPRDYSYQETQYF.

V and J are TRBV4-1 and TRBJ2-5; TCRdb designates TRBD2, a call that cannot be tested without DNA. The CDR3 is made up of 16 amino acids. The germline V gene has CDR1 MGHRA and CDR2 YSYEKL. The CDR3 spells CASSPRTSADGETQYF.

The rearrangement joins TRBV19 to TRBJ1-1; lacking DNA, the TRBD1 call made by TCRdb goes unchecked. This CDR3 has 14 amino acids. Germline V gene sequence: CDR1 LNHDA, CDR2 SQIVND (reference sequence). The CDR3 loop is CASSIRGGYTEAFF. Supplemented by reference TRBV19 and TRBJ1-1, the full variable domain reads DGGITQSPKYLFRKEGQNVTLSCEQNLNHDAMYWYRQDPGQGLRLIYYSQIVNDFQKGDIAEGYSVSREKKESFPLTVTSAQKNPTAFYLCASSIRGGYTEAFFGQGTRLTVV.

V is TRBV4-1 and J is TRBJ2-7; TCRdb picks TRBD1, but there is no DNA to check that call. The CDR3 is made up of 14 amino acids. Germline V gene lookup returns CDR1 MGHRA and CDR2 YSYEKL. CDR3 loop: CASSSGTDRYEQYF.

The chain combines TRBV5-1 with TRBJ2-1; TCRdb's D call of TRBD2 is untestable without DNA. The CDR3 totals 12 residues. Germline V gene data show CDR1 as SGHRS and CDR2 as YFSETQ. CDR3 in amino acids: CASSPARVEQFF.

This rearrangement joins TRBV7-9 to TRBJ2-1. CDR1 and CDR2 (germline): SEHNR, FQNEAQ (reference sequence). The CDR3 has 13 amino acids. The CDR3 sequence is CASSLKWTNEQFF.

This chain connects TRBV5-5 to TRBJ2-2; TCRdb's D call of TRBD1 is untestable without DNA. From germline, CDR1 is SGHKS and CDR2 YYEKEE (reference sequence). The CDR3 sequence is 16 residues long. The CDR3: CASSFTGQGWTGELFF.

This chain links TRBV7-9 with TRBJ2-1; absent DNA, TCRdb's TRBD2 call cannot be checked. CDR3 length: 18 amino acids. Per the germline V gene, CDR1 is SEHNR and CDR2 is FQNEAQ (reference sequence). The CDR3 spells CASSSGLAAQGVDNEQFF.

The V gene is TRBV3-1, the J gene TRBJ2-2; TCRdb indicates TRBD1, and absent DNA this call remains unverified. Looked up from germline, CDR1 is LGHDT and CDR2 is YNNKEL (reference sequence). This CDR3 has 13 amino acids. The CDR3 protein is CASSPDIPGELFF.

This chain links TRBV12-3 or TRBV12-4 with TRBJ2-5; TCRdb selects TRBD1, and the lack of DNA leaves this call unchecked. The CDR3 consists of 15 residues. The CDR3 reads CASSLGTVRKETQYF.

The rearrangement joins TRBV9 to TRBJ2-3; there is no DNA to check the TCRdb D call of TRBD2. Germline V gene lookup returns CDR1 SGDLS and CDR2 YYNGEE. This CDR3 contains 17 residues. This CDR3 is CASSVSAQGGLVDTQYF.

The rearrangement joins TRBV29-1 to TRBJ2-1; no DNA is available, so the TRBD1 call from TCRdb remains unchecked. The germline gives CDR1 SQVTM, CDR2 ANQGSEA. The length of the CDR3 is 14 residues. The CDR3 is CSTHGGQNLNEQFF.

This chain links TRBV7-9 with TRBJ2-5; the TCRdb call, TRBD2, lacks DNA for checking. The CDR3 is 13 residues long. Germline V gene lookup returns CDR1 SEHNR and CDR2 FQNEAQ (reference sequence). CDR3 loop: CASSPRLAETQYF.

The V call is TRBV13, the J call TRBJ2-7; TCRdb's D call, TRBD1, is unchecked because there is no DNA. CDR3 size: 14 residues. Germline-derived CDR1 and CDR2 are PRHDT and FYEKMQ (reference sequence). The CDR3: CASSSGQASYEQYF.

CDR3 residues: CAWSGGQGGNQPQHF. The chain is built from TRBV30 and TRBJ1-5; absent DNA, TCRdb's TRBD1 call cannot be checked. The germline V gene has CDR1 GTSNPN and CDR2 SVGIG (reference sequence). The CDR3 spans 15 residues.

The chain's CDR3 is CASRTGGMSDTQYF. This sequence joins TRBV7-9 and TRBJ2-3; with no DNA, the TCRdb D assignment of TRBD2 cannot be verified. The V gene's germline CDR1 is SEHNR and CDR2 FQNEAQ (reference sequence). The CDR3 is 14 amino acids.

The rearrangement joins TRBV7-9 to TRBJ2-4; TCRdb outputs TRBD1, but without DNA this stays unchecked. Germline V gene lookup returns CDR1 SEHNR and CDR2 FQNEAQ (reference sequence). The CDR3 consists of 15 residues. The CDR3 sequence: CASSPGSEAKNIQYF.

The genes are TRBV7-9 and TRBJ2-3; TCRdb returns TRBD1, unconfirmable since there is no DNA. CDR1 is SEHNR and CDR2 is FQNEAQ in the germline V gene (reference sequence). The CDR3 contains 17 residues. CDR3 protein: CASSSTRTGLDTDTQYF.

The J gene is TRBJ2-4, the V gene TRBV21-1. TRBV21-1 is a documented pseudogene. The CDR3 runs 15 residues. The CDR3 protein is CASSKVWAAKNIQYF.

This sequence joins TRBV6-5 and TRBJ2-5; TCRdb selects TRBD1, and the lack of DNA leaves this call unchecked. The germline V gene has CDR1 MNHEY and CDR2 SVGAGI. This CDR3 is 14 amino acids long. The CDR3: CASSSPGGNETQYF.